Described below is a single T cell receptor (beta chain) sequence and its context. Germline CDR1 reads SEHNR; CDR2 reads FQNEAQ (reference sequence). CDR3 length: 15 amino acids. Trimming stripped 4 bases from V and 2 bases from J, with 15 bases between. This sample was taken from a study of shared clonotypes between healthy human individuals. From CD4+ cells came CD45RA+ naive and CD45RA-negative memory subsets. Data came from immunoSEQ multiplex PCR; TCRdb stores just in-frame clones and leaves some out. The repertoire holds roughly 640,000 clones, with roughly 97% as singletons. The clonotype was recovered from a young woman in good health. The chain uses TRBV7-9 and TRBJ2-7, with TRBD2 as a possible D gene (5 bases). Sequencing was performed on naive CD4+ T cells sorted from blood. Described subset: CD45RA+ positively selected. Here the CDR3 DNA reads TGTGCCAGCAGCTATCGCAGCGGAGTAACCTACGAGCAGTACTTC. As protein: CASSYRSGVTYEQYF.